The clone carrying this T cell receptor beta chain came up once. The antigen is unknown. The naive CD8 population came from CD45RO-negative cells selected for CCR7, without terminally differentiated effector memory CD45RA+ cells. The donors were all Caucasian adults (living in Nashville, Tennessee). Original analysis: Junction-only sequences produced by ImmunoSEQ had no quality scores, so filtering differed. The protocol was immunoSEQ multiplex PCR, while the TCRdb copy is restricted to in-frame clones and leaves out a portion. Clone size and the V and J calls come from that table; the DNA yielded D and trimming. The repertoire consists of over 800,000 clones, with 80% to 95% occurring once and the leading ten covering less than 25%. V was cut by 8 bases and J by 0 bases, with 13 bases left in between. Germline V lookup: CDR1 SNHLY, CDR2 FYNNEI. The CDR3 sequence is 14 residues long. The data derive from a study of shared clonotypes between healthy human individuals.

Regarding the study as a whole: Among non-shared clonotypes, generation probabilities were lower than among those shared by all four donors.

The rearrangement links TRBV2 to TRBJ1-1; no clear D gene. The sample taken for sequencing was naive CD8+ T cells sorted from blood. The TCR was taken from a man younger than 45 in good health. The CDR3 loop is CASLQVAMNTEAFF. The CDR3 region has the DNA TGTGCCAGCTTGCAAGTGGCTATGAACACTGAAGCTTTCTTT. Variable domain in full (rest from reference TRBV2 and TRBJ1-1): EPEVTQTPSHQVTQMGQEVILRCVPISNHLYFYWYRQILGQKVEFLVSFYNNEISEKSEIFDDQFSVERPDGSNFTLKIRSTKLEDSAMYFCASLQVAMNTEAFFGQGTRLTVV.